Listed here are 10 T cell receptor beta chains from one sample, sequenced in a study of T cell responses to AZD1222 COVID-19 vaccine. TCRdb's copy holds only in-frame clones and misses some; the assay was immunoSEQ multiplex PCR. Of about 140,000 clones in the sample, around 89% are singletons; the top ten hold roughly 1.5%. The sample in question was peripheral blood, obtained on day 0 of AZD1222 vaccination. These receptors all stem from an adult in good health.

The CDR3 region has the DNA TGTGCCAGCAGCCTGACTAGCGGCGGGGGTACGCAGTATTTT. This sequence encodes CASSLTSGGGTQYF. V and J are TRBV5-4 and TRBJ2-3; 9 bases align to TRBD2. The V gene end was trimmed by 4 bases and the J gene end by 8 bases; junction bases not matched to a gene: 8. The V gene's germline CDR1 is SGHNT and CDR2 YYREEE (reference sequence). The CDR3 loop spans 14 amino acids. Based on the CDR3 plus reference TRBV5-4 and TRBJ2-3, the full variable domain is ETGVTQSPTHLIKTRGQQVTLRCSSQSGHNTVSWYQQALGQGPQFIFQYYREEENGRGNFPPRFSGLQFPNYSSELNVNALELDDSALYLCASSLTSGGGTQYFGPGTRLTVL.

The chain recombines TRBV30 with TRBJ1-5; D remains unclear. This CDR3 has 14 amino acids. Looked up from germline, CDR1 is GTSNPN and CDR2 is SVGIG (reference sequence). Trimming pared 2 bases from V and 2 bases from J, leaving 10 bases between. The CDR3 is CAWSRLSGNQPQHF. DNA of the CDR3: TGTGCCTGGAGTCGCTTGTCGGGCAATCAGCCCCAGCATTTT.

This chain joins TRBV5-1 and TRBJ1-2; 8 bases agree with TRBD1. The V and J ends lost 3 bases and 2 bases, in that order; junction bases with no gene match: 6. This CDR3 is built from 15 residues. Germline V gene lookup returns CDR1 SGHRS and CDR2 YFSETQ. The CDR3 DNA reads as TGCGCCAGCAGCTCTACAGGGGGTTCGAACTATGGCTACACCTTC. Translation: CASSSTGGSNYGYTF.

The J gene is TRBJ1-5, the V gene TRBV18, with 7 nucleotides matching TRBD1. Germline V gene sequence: CDR1 KGHSH, CDR2 LQKENI. The length of the CDR3 is 14 residues. V shed 5 bases, J shed 4 bases, and the junction held 5 bases outside the gene matches. The DNA for the CDR3 is TGTGCCAGCTCATCCCGACAGGGTAATCAGCCCCAGCATTTT. Translated: CASSSRQGNQPQHF.

The rearrangement joins TRBV30 to TRBJ1-2; D is unresolved. Trimming took 2 bases from V and 10 from J, leaving 14 bases between them. CDR1 GTSNPN and CDR2 SVGIG come from the germline V gene (reference sequence). The CDR3 is made up of 12 amino acids. The DNA for the CDR3 is TGTGCCTGGAGTCCCGTGAGGCAGATCTACACCTTC. Translated: CAWSPVRQIYTF.

The CDR3 spells CASSPQSYGYTF. The CDR3 bases are TGTGCCAGCAGCCCTCAATCCTATGGCTACACCTTC. The V and J genes are TRBV7-2 and TRBJ1-2, with D hard to call. Germline-derived CDR1 and CDR2 are SGHTA and FQGNSA. The CDR3 extends over 12 amino acids. Trimming removed 5 bases at V and 4 bases at J, with 8 bases between.

This clone occurred once. The chain links TRBV27 to TRBJ1-2, with 7 bases aligning to TRBD1. The CDR3 runs to 15 residues. Losses at the gene ends were 6 bases for V and 0 bases for J; bases not matched to a gene: 7. Looked up from germline, CDR1 is MNHEY and CDR2 is SMNVEV (reference sequence). The DNA for the CDR3 is TGTGCCAGCAGAGACCGACAGGGTGCTAACTATGGCTACACCTTC. This encodes CASRDRQGANYGYTF.

This clone was seen more than once but under ten times. V and J are TRBV6-5 and TRBJ1-5; D unresolved. V was trimmed by 6 bases and J by 3 bases, leaving 9 bases between them. This CDR3 is 13 amino acids long. Germline CDR1 and CDR2: MNHEY and SVGAGI. CDR3 residues: CASRWGSNQPQHF. The CDR3 bases are TGTGCCAGCAGGTGGGGATCCAATCAGCCCCAGCATTTT.

The chain has TRBV5-3 and TRBJ1-1; D is unclear. TRBV5-3 is assigned to the ORF class and has an uncertain function. Trimming cost V 2 bases and J 0 bases, with 17 bases left between them. The CDR3 contains 17 residues. The CDR3 sequence is CARSLDRENDVNTEAFF. The DNA of the CDR3 is TGTGCCAGAAGCTTAGACCGGGAGAACGACGTGAACACTGAAGCTTTCTTT.

The gene calls are TRBV5-1 and TRBJ2-7; D possibly corresponds to TRBD2 (5 bases). Trimming left V 1 base short and J 5 bases short, with 16 bases between. The CDR3 contains 15 residues. Germline values: CDR1 SGHRS, CDR2 YFSETQ. CDR3: CASSLQHASFDEQYF. The CDR3 DNA reads TGCGCCAGCAGCTTGCAGCACGCTAGCTTCGACGAGCAGTACTTC.